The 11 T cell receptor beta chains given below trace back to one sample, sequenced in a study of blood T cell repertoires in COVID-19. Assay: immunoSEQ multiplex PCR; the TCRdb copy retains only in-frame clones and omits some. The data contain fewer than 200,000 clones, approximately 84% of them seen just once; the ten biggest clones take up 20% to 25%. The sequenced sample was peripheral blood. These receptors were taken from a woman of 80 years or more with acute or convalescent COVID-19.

Written as DNA, the CDR3 is TGTGCCAGCAGCTTGCTTTTCGGACAGGGGAACACTGAAGCTTTCTTT. Its translation is CASSLLFGQGNTEAFF. The chain joins TRBV5-8 to TRBJ1-1; TRBD1 agrees at 8 bases. The CDR3 totals 16 residues. V shed 1 base, J shed 1 base, and the junction held 6 bases outside the gene matches. Germline CDR1 and CDR2: SGHTS and YDEGEE.

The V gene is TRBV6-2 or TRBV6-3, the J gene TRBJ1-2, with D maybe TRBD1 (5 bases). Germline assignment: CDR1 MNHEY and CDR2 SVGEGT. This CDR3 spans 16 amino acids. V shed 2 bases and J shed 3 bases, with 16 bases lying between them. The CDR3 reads CASSYVKRGRDYGYTF. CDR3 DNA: TGTGCCAGCAGTTACGTGAAGCGGGGCCGCGACTATGGCTACACCTTC.

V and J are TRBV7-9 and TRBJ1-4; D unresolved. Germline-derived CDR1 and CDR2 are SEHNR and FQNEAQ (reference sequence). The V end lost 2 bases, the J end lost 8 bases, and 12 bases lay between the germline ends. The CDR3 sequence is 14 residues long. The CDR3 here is CASSLSGLKEKLFF. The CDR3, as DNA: TGTGCCAGCAGCTTAAGCGGCTTAAAAGAAAAACTGTTTTTT.

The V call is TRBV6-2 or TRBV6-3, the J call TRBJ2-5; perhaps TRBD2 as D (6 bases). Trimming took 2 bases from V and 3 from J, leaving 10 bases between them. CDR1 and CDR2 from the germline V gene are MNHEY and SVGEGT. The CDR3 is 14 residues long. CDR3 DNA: TGTGCCAGCAGTTACGGTCCGGGGGAAGAGACCCAGTACTTC. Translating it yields CASSYGPGEETQYF.

CDR3 bases: TGCGCCAGCAGCCCGTTGGGGGGACCCTACTACGAGCAGTACTTC. Amino acids: CASSPLGGPYYEQYF. The chain recombines TRBV5-1 with TRBJ2-7, with D possibly being TRBD2 (6 bases). Germline lookup yields CDR1 SGHRS and CDR2 YFSETQ. With 4 bases removed from V and 3 bases from J, the gap between germline ends came to 17 bases. The CDR3 length is 15 residues.

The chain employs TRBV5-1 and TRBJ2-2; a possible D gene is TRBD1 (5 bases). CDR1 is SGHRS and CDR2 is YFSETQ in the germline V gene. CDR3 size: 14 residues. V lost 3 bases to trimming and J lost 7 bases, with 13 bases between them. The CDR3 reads CASSSEFQGGELFF. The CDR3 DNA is TGCGCCAGCAGCTCGGAGTTCCAGGGCGGGGAGCTGTTTTTT.

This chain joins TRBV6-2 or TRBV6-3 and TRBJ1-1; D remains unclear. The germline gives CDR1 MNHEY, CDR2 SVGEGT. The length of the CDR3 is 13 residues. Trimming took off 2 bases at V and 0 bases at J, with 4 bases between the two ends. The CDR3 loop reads CASSYNLNTEAFF. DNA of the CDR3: TGTGCCAGCAGTTACAACTTGAACACTGAAGCTTTCTTT.

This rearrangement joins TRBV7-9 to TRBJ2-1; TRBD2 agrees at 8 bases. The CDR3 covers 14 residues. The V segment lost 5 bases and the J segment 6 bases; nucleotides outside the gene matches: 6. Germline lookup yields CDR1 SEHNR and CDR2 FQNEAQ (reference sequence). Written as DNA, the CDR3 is TGTGCCAGCAGCCCCGGGACTAGGGGCAATGAGCAGTTCTTC. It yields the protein CASSPGTRGNEQFF. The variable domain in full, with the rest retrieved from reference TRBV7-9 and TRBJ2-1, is DTGVSQNPRHKITKRGQNVTFRCDPISEHNRLYWYRQTLGQGPEFLTYFQNEAQLEKSRLLSDRFSAERPKGSFSTLEIQRTEQGDSAMYLCASSPGTRGNEQFFGPGTRLTVL.

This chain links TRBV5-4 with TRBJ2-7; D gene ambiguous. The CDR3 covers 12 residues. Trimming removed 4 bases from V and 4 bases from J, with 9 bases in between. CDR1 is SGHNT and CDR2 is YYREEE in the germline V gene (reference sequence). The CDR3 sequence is CASSTRGYEQYF. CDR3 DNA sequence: TGTGCCAGCAGCACCCGAGGTTACGAGCAGTACTTC.

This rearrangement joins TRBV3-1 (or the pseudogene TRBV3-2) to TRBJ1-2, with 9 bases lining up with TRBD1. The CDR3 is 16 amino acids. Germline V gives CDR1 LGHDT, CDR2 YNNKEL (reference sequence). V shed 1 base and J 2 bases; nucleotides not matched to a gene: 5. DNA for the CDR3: TGTGCCAGCAGCCAAGGAGGACAGGGGTGGAACTATGGCTACACCTTC. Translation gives CASSQGGQGWNYGYTF.

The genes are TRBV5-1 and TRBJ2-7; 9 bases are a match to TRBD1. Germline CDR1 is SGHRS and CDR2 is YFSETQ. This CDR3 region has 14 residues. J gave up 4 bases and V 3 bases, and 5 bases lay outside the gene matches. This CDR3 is CASSSRDRVYEQYF. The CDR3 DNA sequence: TGCGCCAGCAGCTCCCGGGACAGGGTTTACGAGCAGTACTTC.